This T cell receptor (beta chain) was recovered during a study of T cells in Graves' hyperthyroidism and ophthalmopathy. If no ophthalmopathy progression occurred within 18 months, Graves' hyperthyroidism was stable. Each diagnosis was grounded in clinical symptoms, serum thyroxine and TRAb, thyroid ultrasound, and orbital computed tomography. A few counts support this clonotype. The CDR3 runs 14 residues. Trimming left V 7 bases short and J 0 bases short, with 9 bases between. Germline loops: CDR1 LNHDA, CDR2 SQIVND (reference sequence). The CDR3 regions of TCR beta were amplified from RNA transcripts. The HTBI primer set served for first-round RT-PCR of the TCR CDR3. TCRdb reprocessed the multiplex PCR reads with MiXCR, giving one entry per CDR3 protein. This sample has roughly 700,000 distinct CDR3 sequences; 15% to 20% occur once, and the top ten carry roughly a sixth.

The sequenced sample was blood. The rearrangement joins TRBV19 to TRBJ2-2; D might be TRBD2 (5 bases). The origin of this receptor is a man aged 50-59 years with Graves' hyperthyroidism. The CDR3, as DNA: TGTGCCAGTACAACGGGAACGAACACCGGGGAGCTGTTTTTT. Its translation: CASTTGTNTGELFF.